The clone carrying this T cell receptor beta chain has a handful of counts. PCR was performed a second time for about 7 to 11 cycles using a sample-barcoded 5' primer and a J-beta primer mix. A template-switch adaptor with 12 random nucleotides tagged each cDNA molecule. MiXCR, applied by TCRdb to the 5' RACE reads, yields one record per CDR3 protein. Among approximately 800,000 distinct CDR3 sequences, roughly 26% were seen once, and the ten largest hold 3%. Around 10 milliliters of peripheral blood were drawn from each donor. Total RNA, at least 6 micrograms per sample, was extracted from PBMCs. The record originates from a study of blood T cells in healthy people across ages. CDR3 length: 15 residues. Germline V gene data show CDR1 as MGHRA and CDR2 as YSYEKL. Between the trimmed V and J ends, which lost 1 base and 7 bases, there was a span of 14 bases. These data also formed part of another study, on T cells of mothers and their children.

The sample comprised blood. This clonotype originated in a boy aged 5-17 years in good health. The chain joins TRBV4-1 to TRBJ1-5; a weak D match, TRBD1 (5 bases). CDR3 region: CASSQVSRGFQPQHF. In DNA, the CDR3 is TGCGCCAGCAGCCAAGTGAGTAGGGGATTCCAGCCCCAGCATTTT.